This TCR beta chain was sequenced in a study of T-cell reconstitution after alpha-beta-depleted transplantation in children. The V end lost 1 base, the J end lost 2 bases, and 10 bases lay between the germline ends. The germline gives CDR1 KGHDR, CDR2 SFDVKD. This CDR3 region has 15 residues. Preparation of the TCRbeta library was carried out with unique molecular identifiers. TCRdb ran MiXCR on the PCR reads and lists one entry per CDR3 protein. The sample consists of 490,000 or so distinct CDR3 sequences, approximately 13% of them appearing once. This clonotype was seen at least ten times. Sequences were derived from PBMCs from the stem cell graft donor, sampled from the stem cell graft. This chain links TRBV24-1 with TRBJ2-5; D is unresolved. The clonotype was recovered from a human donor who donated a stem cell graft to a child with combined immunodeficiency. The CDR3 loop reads CATSDFAASQETQYF. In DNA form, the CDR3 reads TGTGCCACCAGTGATTTTGCGGCCAGTCAAGAGACCCAGTACTTC.